Sequencing of this T cell receptor (beta chain) was carried out in a study of blood T cell repertoires in COVID-19. At the level of the study: Italy, Spain and the United States were the sources of the convalescent and acute COVID-19 samples. In each case, the material was cDNA or gDNA derived from T cells, B-cell-depleted T cells, or PBMCs.

In Seattle, patients joined the study during active infection and were tracked longitudinally. Trimming left V 5 bases short and J 2 bases short, with 16 bases between. Germline V gives CDR1 SGHAT, CDR2 FQNNGV. The CDR3 loop spans 16 amino acids. Under the authors' procedure: Estimation of nucleated cell counts was performed using reference gene primer amplification. Sequencing used immunoSEQ multiplex PCR; TCRdb keeps in-frame clones, though not all of them. The V and J calls and clone size are taken from that table; D and trimming were inferred from the DNA. The data show almost 90,000 clones, around 91% seen once.

Source material: peripheral blood. J is TRBJ1-3 and V is TRBV11-2, with D possibly TRBD1 on 5 matching bases. This TCR was sampled from a man in his late teens or twenties with COVID-19, enrolled during active disease. The CDR3 nucleotides read TGTGCCAGCAGCCCGAGAGTCAGACAGACTGGAAACACCATATATTTT. It specifies CASSPRVRQTGNTIYF.